The 29 T cell receptor beta chains below come from one sample, sequenced in a study of blood T cell repertoires in COVID-19. Measured with immunoSEQ multiplex PCR; TCRdb has only the in-frame clones, and not every one. The sample has about 46,000 clones; about 88% are singletons. Specimen: PBMCs or T cells enriched from blood (not recorded which). The receptors shown here come from a woman between 50 and 59 years old who had recovered from COVID-19.

The chain carries TRBV28 and TRBJ2-5; possible D gene TRBD1, 5 bases. Germline V CDR1 and CDR2: MDHEN, SYDVKM. The CDR3 runs 15 residues. V lost 5 bases and J lost 4, with 17 bases in between. The CDR3 sequence is CASSRNQGPRETQYF. CDR3 DNA: TGTGCCAGCAGTCGAAACCAGGGCCCCCGAGAGACCCAGTACTTC.

V usage is TRBV4-1 and J usage is TRBJ1-1, with D perhaps matching TRBD1 (5 bases). The V and J ends lost 1 base and 0 bases respectively, with 12 bases between them. This CDR3 is 16 amino acids long. Per the germline V gene, CDR1 is MGHRA and CDR2 is YSYEKL. The CDR3 DNA reads as TGCGCCAGCAGCCAAGGTAGACAGTTCATGAACACTGAAGCTTTCTTT. It yields the protein CASSQGRQFMNTEAFF.

Here the CDR3 reads CASRRTGASYNEQFF. The CDR3 bases are TGTGCCAGCAGAAGGACAGGGGCCTCCTACAATGAGCAGTTCTTC. This sequence joins TRBV5-8 and TRBJ2-1; 9 positions match TRBD1. Looked up from germline, CDR1 is SGHTS and CDR2 is YDEGEE. V was clipped by 5 bases and J by 0 bases; unmatched bases: 3. This CDR3 comprises 15 residues.

The rearrangement links TRBV7-2 to TRBJ1-1; tentatively, D is TRBD1 (5 bases). This CDR3 is built from 13 residues. CDR1 and CDR2 from the germline V gene are SGHTA and FQGNSA. V was clipped by 2 bases and J by 6 bases, with 10 bases between them. CDR3 sequence (DNA): TGTGCCAGCAGCTTATATGGGGCCGCTGAAGCTTTCTTT. Translated: CASSLYGAAEAFF.

As DNA, the CDR3 is TGTGCCAGCAGCTTTACAGGCAACGAGCAGTACTTC. Encoded protein: CASSFTGNEQYF. The rearrangement uses TRBV7-8 and TRBJ2-7; a possible D gene is TRBD1 (5 bases). Germline V gene lookup returns CDR1 SGHVS and CDR2 FQNEAQ. The CDR3 is 12 amino acids. Trimming stripped 3 bases from V and 5 bases from J, with 8 bases between.

The CDR3 DNA follows: TGTGCCAGCAGCCAAAGCGGGGACCAGCGGCCCCAGCATTTT. It is translated as CASSQSGDQRPQHF. The chain links TRBV3-1 (or the pseudogene TRBV3-2) to TRBJ1-5, with D perhaps TRBD1 (5 bases). V shed 2 bases and J shed 9 bases, with 14 bases lying between them. Germline CDR1 LGHDT, CDR2 YNNKEL (reference sequence). The CDR3 is 14 amino acids.

The chain links TRBV4-3 to TRBJ1-4; 7 bases agree with TRBD1. Germline CDR1 reads LGHNA; CDR2 reads YSLEER. The length of the CDR3 is 15 residues. V trimming: 4 bases; J trimming: 5 bases; junction bases outside the gene matches: 7. The CDR3 is CASSRTGTVNEKLFF. As DNA, the CDR3 is TGCGCCAGCAGCCGGACCGGGACAGTAAATGAAAAACTGTTTTTT.

This chain joins TRBV5-1 and TRBJ2-2, with D tentatively TRBD1 (5 bases). The V end lost 1 base, the J end lost 6 bases, and 13 bases lay between the germline ends. Germline CDR1 and CDR2: SGHRS and YFSETQ. The CDR3 is made up of 15 amino acids. This CDR3 is CASSLQQGIAGELFF. CDR3 DNA: TGCGCCAGCAGCTTGCAGCAGGGTATAGCCGGGGAGCTGTTTTTT.

The chain has TRBV5-6 and TRBJ2-7, with D possibly matching TRBD1 (8 bases). V shed 4 bases and J shed 1 base, with 21 bases lying between them. This CDR3 has 17 residues. CDR1 and CDR2 (germline): SGHDT, YYEEEE. The CDR3, as DNA: TGTGCCAGCAGCCTGAATTTAGGACAGGGACTATCCTACGAGCAGTACTTC. Its protein product is CASSLNLGQGLSYEQYF.

The chain has TRBV29-1 and TRBJ1-1, with TRBD1 matching 12 bases. Germline values: CDR1 SQVTM, CDR2 ANQGSEA. The CDR3 extends over 18 amino acids. With V trimmed by 4 bases and J by 1 base, 13 bases remained unmatched. CDR3 in amino acids: CSVANPRDRGLANTEAFF. CDR3 in DNA: TGCAGCGTTGCTAATCCCCGGGACAGGGGGCTGGCGAACACTGAAGCTTTCTTT.

The V gene is TRBV7-2, the J gene TRBJ2-7; 16 nucleotides agree with TRBD2. J gave up 2 bases and V 5 bases, and 6 bases lay outside the gene matches. CDR1 and CDR2 from the germline V gene are SGHTA and FQGNSA. The CDR3 extends over 17 amino acids. The CDR3 nucleotides are TGTGCCAGCAGCATGGGACTAGCGGGAGGGGCTGCCTACGAGCAGTACTTC. Its translation: CASSMGLAGGAAYEQYF.

The V call is TRBV3-1 (or the pseudogene TRBV3-2), the J call TRBJ2-2; D is possibly TRBD2 (6 bases). Germline V gives CDR1 LGHDT, CDR2 YNNKEL (reference sequence). V was trimmed by 7 bases and J by 5 bases, leaving 14 bases between them. The CDR3 extends over 14 amino acids. The CDR3 loop is CASKVEGGTGELFF. The CDR3 nucleotides read TGTGCCAGCAAGGTGGAGGGAGGAACCGGGGAGCTGTTTTTT.

The chain couples TRBV2 to TRBJ2-1, with TRBD2 matching over 12 bases. Per germline, CDR1 SNHLY and CDR2 FYNNEI. The V segment lost 7 bases and the J segment 12 bases; nucleotides outside the gene matches: 13. CDR3 length equals 15 residues. Here the CDR3 reads CASTPGTSGYWMQFF. The DNA of the CDR3 is TGTGCCAGCACTCCCGGGACTAGCGGGTATTGGATGCAGTTCTTC.

The J gene is TRBJ2-3, the V gene TRBV11-2, with 9 positions matching TRBD2. This CDR3 region has 15 residues. Trimming removed 1 base from V and 4 bases from J; junction bases left unmatched: 3. Germline V gives CDR1 SGHAT, CDR2 FQNNGV. CDR3 sequence: CASSLGAGGPDTQYF. CDR3 bases: TGTGCCAGCAGCTTAGGAGCGGGGGGCCCAGATACGCAGTATTTT.

This chain connects TRBV7-8 to TRBJ2-7, with 9 bases aligning to TRBD2. The CDR3 spans 15 residues. V gave up 7 bases and J gave up 7 bases; unmatched junction bases: 14. Germline V CDR1 and CDR2: SGHVS, FQNEAQ. The DNA of the CDR3 is TGTGCCAGCAAAGGGTGGAGCGGGGGGCCGGGAGAGCAGTACTTC. Translating it yields CASKGWSGGPGEQYF.

In its sample, this clone was seen once. V and J are TRBV4-2 and TRBJ2-3; no clear D gene. The germline V and J ends were trimmed by 0 bases and 0 bases, with 10 bases remaining between them. CDR3 length: 16 residues. The germline V gene encodes CDR1 LGHNA and CDR2 YNFKEQ. The CDR3 DNA sequence: TGTGCCAGCAGCCAAGATCTCAAGCTAAGCACAGATACGCAGTATTTT. Amino acids: CASSQDLKLSTDTQYF.

V gene TRBV12-3 or TRBV12-4 combines with J gene TRBJ1-3; tentatively, D is TRBD1 (5 bases). CDR3 length: 13 residues. Between the trimmed V and J ends, which lost 3 bases and 3 bases, there was a span of 6 bases. The CDR3 spells CASSFDSGNTIYF. Here the CDR3 DNA reads TGTGCCAGCAGTTTTGACAGTGGAAACACCATATATTTT.

The chain links TRBV7-2 to TRBJ1-4; 7 bases are shared with TRBD1. The CDR3 is 15 residues long. Germline trimming cut 4 bases from V and 7 bases from J; bases unmatched to any gene: 9. Germline assignment: CDR1 SGHTA and CDR2 FQGNSA. CDR3 coding DNA: TGTGCCAGCAGCTCTCGTAGGGACAGCGGTGAAAAACTGTTTTTT. Translating it yields CASSSRRDSGEKLFF.

The J gene is TRBJ2-1, the V gene TRBV24-1, with 10 nucleotides matching TRBD2. CDR1 and CDR2 from the germline V gene are KGHDR and SFDVKD. CDR3 size: 16 residues. The ends lost 3 bases at V and 4 bases at J; junction bases unmatched: 5. CDR3 bases: TGTGCCACCAGTGATCCTGATAGCGGGGGGTACAATGAGCAGTTCTTC. As protein: CATSDPDSGGYNEQFF.

The chain combines TRBV7-8 with TRBJ2-5; D call uncertain. The germline CDR1 and CDR2 sequences are SGHVS and FQNEAQ. Trimming took off 10 bases at V and 5 bases at J, with 8 bases between the two ends. The CDR3 totals 10 residues. The CDR3 protein is CATGTETQYF. The CDR3 DNA reads TGTGCCACCGGTACGGAGACCCAGTACTTC.

This chain joins TRBV6-1 and TRBJ1-5; TRBD1 aligns across 7 bases. The CDR3 has 17 amino acids. Unmatched junction bases numbered 8, after V lost 2 bases and J lost 1 base. The germline V gene has CDR1 MNHNS and CDR2 SASEGT. The CDR3 spells CASSEIHRGFSNQPQHF. The DNA for the CDR3 is TGTGCCAGCAGTGAAATTCACAGGGGTTTCAGCAATCAGCCCCAGCATTTT.

In DNA, the CDR3 is TGTGCCAGTAGTAAGACAGGTCAATTCTCCTACGAGCAGTACTTC. This translates into CASSKTGQFSYEQYF. V gene TRBV19 combines with J gene TRBJ2-7, with a possible D match to TRBD1 (6 bases). Germline lookup yields CDR1 LNHDA and CDR2 SQIVND (reference sequence). With 4 bases removed from V and 0 bases from J, the gap between germline ends came to 13 bases. The CDR3 is 15 amino acids.

In its sample, this clone was seen a few times. The chain carries TRBV19 and TRBJ1-2, with TRBD1 identical over 10 bases. V shed 5 bases, J shed 0 bases, and the junction held 6 bases outside the gene matches. Germline V gene data show CDR1 as LNHDA and CDR2 as SQIVND (reference sequence). There are 16 residues in the CDR3. The CDR3 reads CASSLTGTGANYGYTF. For the CDR3, the DNA is TGTGCCAGTAGTTTGACAGGGACAGGGGCTAACTATGGCTACACCTTC.

CDR3 amino acids: CASSFRGLASPLHF. In nucleotides, the CDR3 is TGTGCCAGCAGCTTTCGCGGATTAGCCTCACCCCTCCACTTT. The chain employs TRBV5-6 and TRBJ1-6; unclear D gene. With 2 bases removed from V and 10 bases from J, the gap between germline ends came to 13 bases. This CDR3 contains 14 residues. The germline CDR1 and CDR2 sequences are SGHDT and YYEEEE.

The chain carries TRBV6-2 or TRBV6-3 and TRBJ1-2; TRBD1 matches 9 bases. Trimming cost V 4 bases and J 5 bases; bases outside gene matches: 11. This CDR3 has 16 residues. The germline CDR1 and CDR2 sequences are MNHEY and SVGEGT. Written as DNA, the CDR3 is TGTGCCAGCAGTTCACTTCCGGGACAGGGATCTTATGGCTACACCTTC. Its translation: CASSSLPGQGSYGYTF.

The chain combines TRBV5-1 with TRBJ2-3, with 9 bases fitting TRBD1. V gave up 4 bases and J gave up 4 bases; unmatched junction bases: 7. The CDR3 spans 15 residues. In germline, CDR1 is SGHRS, CDR2 YFSETQ. CDR3 region: CASSSTGGFSDTQYF. The DNA for the CDR3 is TGCGCCAGCAGCAGTACAGGGGGCTTTTCAGATACGCAGTATTTT.

The DNA of the CDR3 is TGTGCCAGCAGCCAAGGCAGTTACTCTGGGGCCAACGTCCTGACTTTC. This codes for CASSQGSYSGANVLTF. The V and J genes are TRBV14 and TRBJ2-6; D gene uncertain. CDR3 size: 16 residues. V was cut by 1 base and J by 0 bases, with 7 bases left in between. Germline V lookup: CDR1 SGHDN, CDR2 FVKESK.

The CDR3 DNA reads as TGTGCCAGCAGTGAAGGGACAGGTGTCTCACCCCTCCACTTT. It codes for CASSEGTGVSPLHF. This chain uses TRBV2 with TRBJ1-6, with 7 bases that match TRBD1. The CDR3 consists of 14 residues. The trim removed 1 base at V and 10 bases at J, leaving 4 bases unmatched. The germline V gene encodes CDR1 SNHLY and CDR2 FYNNEI.

The chain has TRBV13 and TRBJ2-2, with 8 bases matching TRBD2. Germline trimming cut 0 bases from V and 5 bases from J; bases unmatched to any gene: 8. Germline V gives CDR1 PRHDT, CDR2 FYEKMQ (reference sequence). CDR3 length: 17 residues. The DNA of the CDR3 is TGTGCCAGCAGCTTAGGAATCCGGGAGGGTCCAACCGGGGAGCTGTTTTTT. Residues: CASSLGIREGPTGELFF.